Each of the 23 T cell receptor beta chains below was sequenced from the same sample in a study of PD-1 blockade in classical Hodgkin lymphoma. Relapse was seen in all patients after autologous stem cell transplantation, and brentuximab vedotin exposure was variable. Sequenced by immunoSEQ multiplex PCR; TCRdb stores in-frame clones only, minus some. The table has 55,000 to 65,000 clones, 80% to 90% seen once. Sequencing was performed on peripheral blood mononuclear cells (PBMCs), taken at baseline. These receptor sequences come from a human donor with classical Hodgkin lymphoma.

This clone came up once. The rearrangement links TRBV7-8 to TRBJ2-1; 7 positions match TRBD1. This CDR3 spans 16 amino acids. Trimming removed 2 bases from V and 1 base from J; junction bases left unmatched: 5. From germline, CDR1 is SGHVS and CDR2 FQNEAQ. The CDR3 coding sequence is TGTGCCAGCAGCTTACGGCAGGGGGTATCCTACAATGAGCAGTTCTTC. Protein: CASSLRQGVSYNEQFF.

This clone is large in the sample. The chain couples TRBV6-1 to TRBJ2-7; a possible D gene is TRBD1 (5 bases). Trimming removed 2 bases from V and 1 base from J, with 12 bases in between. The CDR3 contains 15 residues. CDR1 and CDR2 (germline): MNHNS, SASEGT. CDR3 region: CASSEWVGASYEQYF. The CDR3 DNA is TGTGCCAGCAGTGAATGGGTTGGGGCATCCTACGAGCAGTACTTC.

The CDR3 loop is CASRGRGTSFEQYF. The CDR3 DNA is TGTGCCAGCAGGGGGAGGGGGACTAGCTTCGAGCAGTACTTC. J is TRBJ2-7 and V is TRBV6-5, with TRBD2 matching 9 bases. CDR3 length equals 14 residues. Trimming cost V 6 bases and J 6 bases; bases outside gene matches: 9. The germline V gene has CDR1 MNHEY and CDR2 SVGAGI.

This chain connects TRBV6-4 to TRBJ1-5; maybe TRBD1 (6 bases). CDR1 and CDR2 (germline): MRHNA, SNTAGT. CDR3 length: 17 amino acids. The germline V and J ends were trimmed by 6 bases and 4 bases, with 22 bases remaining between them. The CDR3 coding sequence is TGTGCCAGCAGGACTCCCGGGGAGGGGGATGTAAATCAGCCCCAGCATTTT. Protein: CASRTPGEGDVNQPQHF.

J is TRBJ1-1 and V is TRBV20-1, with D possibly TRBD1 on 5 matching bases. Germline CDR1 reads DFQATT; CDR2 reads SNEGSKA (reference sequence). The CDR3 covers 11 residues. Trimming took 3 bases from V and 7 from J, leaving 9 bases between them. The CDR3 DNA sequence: TGCAGTGCTAGGGGGGGTGTTGAAGCTTTCTTT. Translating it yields CSARGGVEAFF.

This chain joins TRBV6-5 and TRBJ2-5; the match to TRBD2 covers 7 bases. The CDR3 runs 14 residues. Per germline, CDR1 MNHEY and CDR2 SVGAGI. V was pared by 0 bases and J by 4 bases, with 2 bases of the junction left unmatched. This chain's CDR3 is CASSYSSGTETQYF. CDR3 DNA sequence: TGTGCCAGCAGTTACTCGAGCGGGACAGAGACCCAGTACTTC.

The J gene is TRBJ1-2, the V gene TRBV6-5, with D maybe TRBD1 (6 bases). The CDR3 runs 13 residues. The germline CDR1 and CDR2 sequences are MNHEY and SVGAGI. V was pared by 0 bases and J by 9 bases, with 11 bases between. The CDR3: CASSYSNDRRYTF. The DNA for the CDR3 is TGTGCCAGCAGTTACTCGAACGACAGGCGCTACACCTTC.

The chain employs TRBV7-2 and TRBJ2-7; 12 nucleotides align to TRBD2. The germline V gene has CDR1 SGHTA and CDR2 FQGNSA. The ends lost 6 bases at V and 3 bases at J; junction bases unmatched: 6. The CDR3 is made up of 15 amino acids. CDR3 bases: TGTGCCAGCAGTACCGGACTAGCGGGGCTCTACGAGCAGTACTTC. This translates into CASSTGLAGLYEQYF.

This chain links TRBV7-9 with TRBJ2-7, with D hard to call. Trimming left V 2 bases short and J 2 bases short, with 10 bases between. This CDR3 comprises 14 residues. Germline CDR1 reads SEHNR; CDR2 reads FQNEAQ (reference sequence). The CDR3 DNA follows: TGTGCCAGCAGCTTAAGTGAGAGTGCCTACGAGCAGTACTTC. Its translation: CASSLSESAYEQYF.

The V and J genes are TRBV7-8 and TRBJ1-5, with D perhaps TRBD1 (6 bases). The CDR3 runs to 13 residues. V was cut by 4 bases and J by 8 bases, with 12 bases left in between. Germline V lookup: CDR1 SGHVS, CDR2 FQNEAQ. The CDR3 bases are TGTGCCAGCAGCTCCACAGGGCTGGAGCCCCAGCATTTT. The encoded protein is CASSSTGLEPQHF.

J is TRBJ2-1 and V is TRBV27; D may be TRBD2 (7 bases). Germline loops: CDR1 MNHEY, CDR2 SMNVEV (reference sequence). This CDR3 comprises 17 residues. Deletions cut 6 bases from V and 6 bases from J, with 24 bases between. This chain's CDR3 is CASSPISTGRVINEQFF. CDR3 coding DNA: TGTGCCAGCAGCCCGATATCCACAGGGAGGGTTATCAATGAGCAGTTCTTC.

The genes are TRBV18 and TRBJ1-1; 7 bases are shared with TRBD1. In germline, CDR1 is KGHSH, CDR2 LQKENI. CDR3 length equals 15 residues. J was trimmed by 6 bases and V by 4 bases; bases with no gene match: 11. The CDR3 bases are TGTGCCAGCTCACAACAATCACAGGGGACCGCTGAAGCTTTCTTT. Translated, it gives CASSQQSQGTAEAFF. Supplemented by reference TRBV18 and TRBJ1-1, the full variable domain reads NAGVMQNPRHLVRRRGQEARLRCSPMKGHSHVYWYRQLPEEGLKFMVYLQKENIIDESGMPKERFSAEFPKEGPSILRIQQVVRGDSAAYFCASSQQSQGTAEAFFGQGTRLTVV.

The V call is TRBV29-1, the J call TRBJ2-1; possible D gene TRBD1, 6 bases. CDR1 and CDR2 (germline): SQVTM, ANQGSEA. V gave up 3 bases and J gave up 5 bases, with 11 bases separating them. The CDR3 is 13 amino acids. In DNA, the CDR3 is TGCAGCGTTGACCGGGACAACCACAATGAGCAGTTCTTC. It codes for CSVDRDNHNEQFF.

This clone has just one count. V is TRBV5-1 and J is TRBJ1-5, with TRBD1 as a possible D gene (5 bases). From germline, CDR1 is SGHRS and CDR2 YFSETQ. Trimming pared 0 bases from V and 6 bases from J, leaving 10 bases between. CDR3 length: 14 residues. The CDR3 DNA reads TGCGCCAGCAGCTTGGACCTGGGGGGTCAGCCCCAGCATTTT. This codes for CASSLDLGGQPQHF.

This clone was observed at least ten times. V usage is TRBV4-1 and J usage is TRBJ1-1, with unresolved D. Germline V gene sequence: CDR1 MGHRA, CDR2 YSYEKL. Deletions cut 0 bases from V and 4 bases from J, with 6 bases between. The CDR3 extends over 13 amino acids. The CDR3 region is CASSQEGRTEAFF. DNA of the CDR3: TGCGCCAGCAGCCAAGAAGGGCGCACTGAAGCTTTCTTT.

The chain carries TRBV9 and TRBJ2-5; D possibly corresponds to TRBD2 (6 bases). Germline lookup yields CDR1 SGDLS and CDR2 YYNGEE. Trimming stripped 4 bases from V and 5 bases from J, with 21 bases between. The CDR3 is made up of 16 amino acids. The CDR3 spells CASSQGMEGIWETQYF. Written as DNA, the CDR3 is TGTGCCAGCAGCCAAGGGATGGAGGGGATATGGGAGACCCAGTACTTC.

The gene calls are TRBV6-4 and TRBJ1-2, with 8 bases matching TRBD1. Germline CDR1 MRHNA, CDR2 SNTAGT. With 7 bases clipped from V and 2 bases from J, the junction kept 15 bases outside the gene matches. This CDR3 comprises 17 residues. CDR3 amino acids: CASKTDRGLLTNYGYTF. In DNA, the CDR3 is TGTGCCAGCAAGACCGACAGGGGACTTCTCACAAACTATGGCTACACCTTC.

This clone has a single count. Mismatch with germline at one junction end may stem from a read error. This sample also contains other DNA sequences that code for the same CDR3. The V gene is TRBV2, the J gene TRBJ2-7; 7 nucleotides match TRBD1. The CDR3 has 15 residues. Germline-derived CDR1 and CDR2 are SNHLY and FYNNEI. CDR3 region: CASTRTGGISYEQYF. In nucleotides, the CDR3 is TGTGCCAGCACCCGGACAGGCGGTATATCCTACGAGCAGTATTTC.

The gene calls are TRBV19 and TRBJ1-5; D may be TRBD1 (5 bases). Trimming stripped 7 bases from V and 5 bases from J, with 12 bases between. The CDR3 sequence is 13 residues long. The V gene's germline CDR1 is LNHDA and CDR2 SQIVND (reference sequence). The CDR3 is CASTSTEDQPQHF. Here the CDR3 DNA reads TGTGCCAGTACCTCGACAGAGGATCAGCCCCAGCATTTT.

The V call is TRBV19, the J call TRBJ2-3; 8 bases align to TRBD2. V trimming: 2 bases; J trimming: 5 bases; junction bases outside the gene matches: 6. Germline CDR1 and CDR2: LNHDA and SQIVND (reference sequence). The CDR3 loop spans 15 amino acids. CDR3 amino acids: CASSIQRGLGDTQYF. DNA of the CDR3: TGTGCCAGTAGTATACAGCGGGGGTTGGGAGATACGCAGTATTTT. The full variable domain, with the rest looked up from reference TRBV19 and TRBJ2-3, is DGGITQSPKYLFRKEGQNVTLSCEQNLNHDAMYWYRQDPGQGLRLIYYSQIVNDFQKGDIAEGYSVSREKKESFPLTVTSAQKNPTAFYLCASSIQRGLGDTQYFGPGTRLTVL.

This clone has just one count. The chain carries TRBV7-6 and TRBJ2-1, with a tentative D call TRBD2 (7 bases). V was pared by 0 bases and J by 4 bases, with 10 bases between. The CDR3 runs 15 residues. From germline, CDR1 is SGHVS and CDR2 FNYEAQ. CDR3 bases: TGTGCCAGCAGCTTAGCCGAGGGGGGGTACAATGAGCAGTTCTTC. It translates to CASSLAEGGYNEQFF. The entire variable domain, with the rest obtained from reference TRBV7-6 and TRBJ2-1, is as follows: GAGVSQSPRYKVTKRGQDVALRCDPISGHVSLYWYRQALGQGPEFLTYFNYEAQQDKSGLPNDRFSAERPEGSISTLTIQRTEQRDSAMYRCASSLAEGGYNEQFFGPGTRLTVL.

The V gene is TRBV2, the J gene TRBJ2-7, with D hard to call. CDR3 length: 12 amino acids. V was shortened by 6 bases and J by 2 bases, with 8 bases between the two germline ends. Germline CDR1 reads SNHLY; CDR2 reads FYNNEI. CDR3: CASRPTTYEQYF. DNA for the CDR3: TGTGCCAGCAGGCCCACTACCTACGAGCAGTACTTC.

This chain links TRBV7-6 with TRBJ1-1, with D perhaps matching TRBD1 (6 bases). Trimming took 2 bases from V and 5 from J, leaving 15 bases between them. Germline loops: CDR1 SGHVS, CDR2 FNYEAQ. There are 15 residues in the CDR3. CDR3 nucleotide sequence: TGTGCCAGCAGCTTAAGGGGGGCCCAGGGGACTGAAGCTTTCTTT. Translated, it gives CASSLRGAQGTEAFF.